The clone carrying this T cell receptor (beta chain) was seen ten or more times. This entry is derived from a study of T-cell reconstitution after alpha-beta-depleted transplantation in children. As it was prepared, the TCRbeta library received unique molecular identifiers. TCRdb analysed the PCR reads with MiXCR anew, one entry per CDR3 protein. The data show over 150,000 distinct CDR3 sequences, 8.5% to 14% seen once. The CDR3 totals 14 residues. CDR1 is SGHDN and CDR2 is FVKESK in the germline V gene. With 3 bases removed from V and 2 bases from J, the gap between germline ends came to 8 bases. The starting material was PBMCs, obtained before TCRalphabeta/CD19-depleted stem cell transplant. The rearrangement uses TRBV14 and TRBJ2-1; no reliable D call. This receptor was identified in a boy aged 2 to 9 with acute myeloid leukemia, due to receive a stem cell transplant. CDR3 coding DNA: TGTGCCAGCAGCCAGGACCGGGCCTACAATGAGCAGTTCTTC. Its translation: CASSQDRAYNEQFF. The full variable domain, completed using reference TRBV14 and TRBJ2-1, is EAGVTQFPSHSVIEKGQTVTLRCDPISGHDNLYWYRRVMGKEIKFLLHFVKESKQDESGMPNNRFLAERTGGTYSTLKVQPAELEDSGVYFCASSQDRAYNEQFFGPGTRLTVL.